This T cell receptor (beta chain) derives from a study of CD8 T cells in ankylosing spondylitis. Germline V CDR1 and CDR2: SGHTA, FQGNSA. The CDR3 runs 17 residues. V gave up 5 bases and J gave up 1 base; unmatched junction bases: 6. Study observations and caveats: A TCR beta motif of roughly eight highly homologous variants appeared characteristic of ankylosing spondylitis blood.

This clonotype has just a few counts. As yet, its antigen is unknown. TCRdb fed the 5' RACE reads into MiXCR, producing one record per CDR3 protein. In the table there are hundreds of thousands of distinct CDR3 sequences, 10% to 15% of which are singletons. V is TRBV7-2 and J is TRBJ2-1; 12 nucleotides line up with TRBD2. What was sequenced was blood, either unsorted or a sorted T cell fraction (not recorded which). The TCR sequence derives from a male donor with ankylosing spondylitis. CDR3 in amino acids: CASSPRLAGVSYNEQFF. For the CDR3, the DNA is TGTGCCAGCAGCCCGAGACTAGCGGGAGTTTCCTACAATGAGCAGTTCTTC.